The TCR beta chain under discussion was sequenced for a study of response to subunit inactivated influenza vaccine (dated by TCRdb to the late 2010s). Broadly, across the study: Deep quantitative profiling of the T cell receptor repertoire was used in the study to follow responses to a trivalent subunit inactivated influenza vaccine. Findings and caveats that apply to the study as a whole: It was suggested by the authors that each seasonal influenza vaccination may recruit only a limited number of new T cells.

Libraries were prepared through RT-PCR. Sequencing instrument: Illumina HiSeq 2500. TCRdb itself trimmed the public reads at Q25 with fastp, ran MiXCR and retained productive beta chains. Each entry merges the rows of one CDR3 protein and shows their most common DNA and genes. This sample comprises about 700,000 distinct CDR3 sequences, 11% to 15% of them detected only once. The ten largest clones capture 6.5% to 8% of the sample. At least ten counts were recorded for this clonotype. Its antigen target is currently unknown. The sample holds no much larger clone one base away, and base qualities are not on file. From the cysteine up to the phenylalanine, the CDR3 has a length of 11 residues. Of the read, only the CDR3 DNA is kept; its 33 bases are in frame from base 1. In the germline V gene, CDR1 corresponds to SQVTM and CDR2 to ANQGSEA. V loses 6 bases of germline sequence and J loses 9 bases, and the interval between the two ends is 12 bases.

The sample here was PBMCs from blood, taken approximately 15 days before vaccination. Here the chain combines TRBV29-1 and TRBJ2-1, with no D gene named confidently. This clonotype was obtained from a man between 50 and 59 years old who received an inactivated influenza vaccine. Donor details come from another sample of the same person, matched by shared clones. This receptor has the CDR3 CSVYDRGEQFF. The bases are TGCAGCGTCTATGATCGTGGTGAGCAGTTCTTC.